This TCR beta chain was obtained from a study of T cells after posttransplantation cyclophosphamide. The study, taken as a whole, reports: After PTCy, TRB diversity resembled that of CNI/methotrexate controls. Tissue-infiltrating T cells from skin or gut overlapped little with blood T cells.

Profiling relied on immunoSEQ multiplex PCR, and the TCRdb table lists in-frame clones only, not all of them. Of 45,000 to 65,000 clones in the sample, 70% to 90% were seen once. This CDR3 spans 14 amino acids. V lost 6 bases and J 4 bases, leaving 15 bases between the germline ends. The germline CDR1 and CDR2 sequences are SNHLY and FYNNEI. Concerning this clone itself: Its antigen is still unknown.

The sequenced sample consisted of PBMCs. This receptor was obtained from a man aged 25 to 40 with a blood cancer, CMV-positive, and with a related stem cell donor. The genes are TRBV2 and TRBJ1-1; D is unresolved. The CDR3 bases are TGTGCCAGCAGGGATGAATTGGGGAGCACTGAAGCTTTCTTT. Amino acids: CASRDELGSTEAFF.